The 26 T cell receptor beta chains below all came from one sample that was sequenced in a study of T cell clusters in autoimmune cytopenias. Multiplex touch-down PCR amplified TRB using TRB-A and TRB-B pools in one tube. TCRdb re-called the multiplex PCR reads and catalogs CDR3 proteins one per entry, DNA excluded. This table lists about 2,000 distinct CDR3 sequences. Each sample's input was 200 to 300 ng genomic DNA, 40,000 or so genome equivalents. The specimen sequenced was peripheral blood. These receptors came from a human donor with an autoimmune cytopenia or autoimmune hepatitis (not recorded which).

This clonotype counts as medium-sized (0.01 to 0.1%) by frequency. The CDR3: CASSSGFGSYEQYF. The rearrangement links TRBV27 to TRBJ2-7; absent DNA, TCRdb's TRBD1 call cannot be checked. The germline V gene encodes CDR1 MNHEY and CDR2 SMNVEV (reference sequence). The CDR3 consists of 14 residues.

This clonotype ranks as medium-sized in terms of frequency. The CDR3 here is CASSPPWSGEYSYNEQFF. The chain joins TRBV18 to TRBJ2-1. Germline V lookup: CDR1 KGHSH, CDR2 LQKENI. This CDR3 comprises 18 residues.

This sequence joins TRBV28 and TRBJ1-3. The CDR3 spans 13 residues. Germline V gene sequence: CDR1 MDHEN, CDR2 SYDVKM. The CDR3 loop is CASSLEAGNTIYF.

CDR3 amino acids: CASSYVPGEAANYGYTF. The chain recombines TRBV6-2 or TRBV6-3 with TRBJ1-2; the TRBD1 assignment by TCRdb is unverifiable without DNA. Looked up from germline, CDR1 is MNHEY and CDR2 is SVGEGT. This CDR3 spans 17 amino acids.

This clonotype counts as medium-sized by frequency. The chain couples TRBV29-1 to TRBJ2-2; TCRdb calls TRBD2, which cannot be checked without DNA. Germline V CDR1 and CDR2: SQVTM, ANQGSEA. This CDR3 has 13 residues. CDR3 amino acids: CSVGGLGWGELFF.

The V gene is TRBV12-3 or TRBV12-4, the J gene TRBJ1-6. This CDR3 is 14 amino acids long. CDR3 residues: CASSFAGHNSPLHF.

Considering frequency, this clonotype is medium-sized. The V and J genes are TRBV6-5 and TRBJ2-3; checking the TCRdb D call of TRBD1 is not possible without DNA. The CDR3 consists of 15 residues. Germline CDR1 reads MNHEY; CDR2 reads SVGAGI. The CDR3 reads CASSDRPGSTDTQYF.

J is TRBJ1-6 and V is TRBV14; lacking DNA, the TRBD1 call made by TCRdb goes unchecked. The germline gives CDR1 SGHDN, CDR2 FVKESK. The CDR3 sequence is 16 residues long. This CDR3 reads CASSQTGQLFGSPLHF.

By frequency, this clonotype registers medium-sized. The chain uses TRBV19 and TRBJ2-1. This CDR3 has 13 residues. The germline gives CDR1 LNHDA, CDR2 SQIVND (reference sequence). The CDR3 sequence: CASSSGLHNEQFF. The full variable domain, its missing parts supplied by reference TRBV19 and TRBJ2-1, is DGGITQSPKYLFRKEGQNVTLSCEQNLNHDAMYWYRQDPGQGLRLIYYSQIVNDFQKGDIAEGYSVSREKKESFPLTVTSAQKNPTAFYLCASSSGLHNEQFFGPGTRLTVL.

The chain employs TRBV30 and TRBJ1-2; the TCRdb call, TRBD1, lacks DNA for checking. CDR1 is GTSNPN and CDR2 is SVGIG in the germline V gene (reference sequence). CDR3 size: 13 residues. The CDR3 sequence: CAWSWGTDYGYTF.

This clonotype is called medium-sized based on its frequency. The CDR3 protein is CASSTGPNGQGAYEQYF. The chain is built from TRBV11-1 and TRBJ2-7; TCRdb indicates TRBD1, and absent DNA this call remains unverified. The CDR3 spans 17 residues. The germline CDR1 and CDR2 sequences are SGHAT and FQDESV (reference sequence). The full variable domain, rest sourced from reference TRBV11-1 and TRBJ2-7, is EAEVAQSPRYKITEKSQAVAFWCDPISGHATLYWYRQILGQGPELLVQFQDESVVDDSQLPKDRFSAERLKGVDSTLKIQPAELGDSAMYLCASSTGPNGQGAYEQYFGPGTRLTVT.

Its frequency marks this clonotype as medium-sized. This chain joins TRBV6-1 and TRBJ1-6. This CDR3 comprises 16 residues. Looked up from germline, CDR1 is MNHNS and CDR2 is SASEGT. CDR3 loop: CASSEARFSYNSPLHF.

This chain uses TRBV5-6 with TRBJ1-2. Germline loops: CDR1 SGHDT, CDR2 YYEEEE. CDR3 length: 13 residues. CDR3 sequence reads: CASSLPGNYGYTF.

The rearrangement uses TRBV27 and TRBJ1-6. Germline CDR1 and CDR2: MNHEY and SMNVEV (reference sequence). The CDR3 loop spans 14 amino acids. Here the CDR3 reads CASGSLEDNSPLHF.

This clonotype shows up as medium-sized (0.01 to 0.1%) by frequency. The CDR3 sequence is CASSNPPGSLQDGYTF. The chain is built from TRBV6-5 and TRBJ1-2; as DNA is missing, the TRBD1 call by TCRdb cannot be tested. The CDR3 is 16 residues long. Per germline, CDR1 MNHEY and CDR2 SVGAGI.

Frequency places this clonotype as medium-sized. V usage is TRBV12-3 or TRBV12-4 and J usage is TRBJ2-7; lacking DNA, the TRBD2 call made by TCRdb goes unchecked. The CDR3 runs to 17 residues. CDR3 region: CASSEGVRGLSSYEQYF.

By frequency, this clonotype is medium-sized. The CDR3: CASGSRTGNTGELFF. The rearrangement links TRBV12-3 or TRBV12-4 to TRBJ2-2; the TCRdb D gene call, TRBD2, has no DNA to confirm it. This CDR3 has 15 amino acids.

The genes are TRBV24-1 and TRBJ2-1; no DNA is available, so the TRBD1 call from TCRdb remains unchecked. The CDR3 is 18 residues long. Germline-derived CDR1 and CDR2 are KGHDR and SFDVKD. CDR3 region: CATSEGTGEKTSRNEQFF.

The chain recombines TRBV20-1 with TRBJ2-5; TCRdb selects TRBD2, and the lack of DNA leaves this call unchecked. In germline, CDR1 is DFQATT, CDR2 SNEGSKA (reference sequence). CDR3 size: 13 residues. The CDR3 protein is CSARLWERETQYF.

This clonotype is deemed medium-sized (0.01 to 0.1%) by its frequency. The CDR3 protein is CASSEGGSGNQPQHF. The chain couples TRBV6-5 to TRBJ1-5; the TCRdb call, TRBD1, lacks DNA for checking. The CDR3 extends over 15 amino acids. Looked up from germline, CDR1 is MNHEY and CDR2 is SVGAGI.

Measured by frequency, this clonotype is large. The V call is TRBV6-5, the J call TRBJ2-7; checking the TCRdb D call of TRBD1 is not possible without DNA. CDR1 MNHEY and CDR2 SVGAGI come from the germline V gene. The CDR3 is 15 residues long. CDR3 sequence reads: CASSRRPTGSYEQYF.

The CDR3 region is CASRRTEKEEPQHF. V is TRBV19 and J is TRBJ1-5. The CDR3 sequence is 14 residues long. Germline loops: CDR1 LNHDA, CDR2 SQIVND (reference sequence).

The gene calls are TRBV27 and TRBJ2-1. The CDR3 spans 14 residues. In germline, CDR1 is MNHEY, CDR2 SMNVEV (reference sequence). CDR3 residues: CASSSEDPYNEQFF.

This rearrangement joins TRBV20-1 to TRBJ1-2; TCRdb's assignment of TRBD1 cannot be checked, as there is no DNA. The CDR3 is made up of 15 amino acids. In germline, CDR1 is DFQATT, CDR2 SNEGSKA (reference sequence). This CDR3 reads CSAHLRDRGIYGYTF.

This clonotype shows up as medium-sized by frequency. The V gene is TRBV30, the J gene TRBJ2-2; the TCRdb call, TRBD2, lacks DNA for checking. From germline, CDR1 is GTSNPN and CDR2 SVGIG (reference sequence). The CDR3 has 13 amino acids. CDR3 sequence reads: CASLAGGRGELFF.

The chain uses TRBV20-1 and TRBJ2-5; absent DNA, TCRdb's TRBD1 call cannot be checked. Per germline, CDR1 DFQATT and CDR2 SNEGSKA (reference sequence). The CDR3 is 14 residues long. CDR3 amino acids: CSARSNYRGETQYF.